This TCR beta chain was obtained from a study of T cells expressing NK-cell markers. 5'RACE template switching with UMIs generated TCR beta cDNA. TCRdb re-called the 5' RACE reads, yielding one record per CDR3 amino acid sequence without DNA. Its listing shows about 410,000 distinct CDR3 sequences. The CDR3 is made up of 13 amino acids. Germline V CDR1 and CDR2: LNHDA, SQIVND (reference sequence). The TCR sequence derives from a woman aged 45-65 years in good health. The V and J genes are TRBV19 and TRBJ1-5; TCRdb returns TRBD1, unconfirmable since there is no DNA. The specimen sequenced was blood T cells: a sorted CD56 or NKG2C T cell subset, CD4+ or CD8+ T cells, or bulk PBMC T cells (not recorded which). The chain's CDR3 is CASSRQIDQPQHF.